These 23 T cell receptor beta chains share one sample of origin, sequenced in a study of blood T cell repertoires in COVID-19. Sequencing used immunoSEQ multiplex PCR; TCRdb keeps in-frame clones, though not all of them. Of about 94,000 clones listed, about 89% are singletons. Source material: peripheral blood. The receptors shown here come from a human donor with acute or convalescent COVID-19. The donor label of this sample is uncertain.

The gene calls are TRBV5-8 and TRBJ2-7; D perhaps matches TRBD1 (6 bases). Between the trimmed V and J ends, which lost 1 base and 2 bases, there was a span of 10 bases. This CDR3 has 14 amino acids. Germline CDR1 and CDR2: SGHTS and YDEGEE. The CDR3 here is CASSLRDTTYEQYF. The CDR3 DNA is TGTGCCAGCAGCTTGAGGGACACGACCTACGAGCAGTACTTC.

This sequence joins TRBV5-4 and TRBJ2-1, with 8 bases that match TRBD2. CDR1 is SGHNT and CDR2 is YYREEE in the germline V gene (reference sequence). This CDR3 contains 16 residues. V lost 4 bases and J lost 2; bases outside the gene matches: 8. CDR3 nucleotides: TGTGCCAGCAGCCAGGGAGGAGCGGGGGCCTACAATGAGCAGTTCTTC. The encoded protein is CASSQGGAGAYNEQFF. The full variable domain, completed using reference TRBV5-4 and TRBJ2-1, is ETGVTQSPTHLIKTRGQQVTLRCSSQSGHNTVSWYQQALGQGPQFIFQYYREEENGRGNFPPRFSGLQFPNYSSELNVNALELDDSALYLCASSQGGAGAYNEQFFGPGTRLTVL.

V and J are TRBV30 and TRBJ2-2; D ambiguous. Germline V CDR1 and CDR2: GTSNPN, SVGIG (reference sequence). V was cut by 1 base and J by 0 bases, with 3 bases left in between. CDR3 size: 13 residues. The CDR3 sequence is CAWSASNTGELFF. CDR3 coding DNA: TGTGCCTGGAGTGCCTCGAACACCGGGGAGCTGTTTTTT.

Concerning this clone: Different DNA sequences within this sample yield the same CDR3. In DNA, the CDR3 is TGTGCCAGCAGCGTCGGGACAGTCCAAGAGACCCAGTACTTC. It translates to CASSVGTVQETQYF. J is TRBJ2-5 and V is TRBV7-8; TRBD1 agrees at 7 bases. V trimming: 5 bases; J trimming: 1 base; junction bases outside the gene matches: 4. Looked up from germline, CDR1 is SGHVS and CDR2 is FQNEAQ. The CDR3 loop spans 14 amino acids.

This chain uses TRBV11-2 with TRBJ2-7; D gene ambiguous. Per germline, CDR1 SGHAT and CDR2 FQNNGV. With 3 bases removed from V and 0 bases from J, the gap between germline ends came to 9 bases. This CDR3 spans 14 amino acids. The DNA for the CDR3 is TGTGCCAGCAGCTTTCCGGGTTACTCCTACGAGCAGTACTTC. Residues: CASSFPGYSYEQYF.

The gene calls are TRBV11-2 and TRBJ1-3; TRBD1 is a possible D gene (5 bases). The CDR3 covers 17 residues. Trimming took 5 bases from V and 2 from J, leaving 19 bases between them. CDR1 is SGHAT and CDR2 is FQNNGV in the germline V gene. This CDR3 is CASSITTGTKTGNTIYF. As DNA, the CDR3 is TGTGCCAGCAGCATAACTACCGGGACTAAAACTGGAAACACCATATATTTT.

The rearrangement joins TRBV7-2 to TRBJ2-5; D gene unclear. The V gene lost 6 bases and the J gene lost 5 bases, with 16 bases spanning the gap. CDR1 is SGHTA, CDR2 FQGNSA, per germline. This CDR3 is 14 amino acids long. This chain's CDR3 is CASRTYGPPETQYF. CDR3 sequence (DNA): TGTGCCAGCAGAACGTACGGTCCTCCGGAGACCCAGTACTTC.

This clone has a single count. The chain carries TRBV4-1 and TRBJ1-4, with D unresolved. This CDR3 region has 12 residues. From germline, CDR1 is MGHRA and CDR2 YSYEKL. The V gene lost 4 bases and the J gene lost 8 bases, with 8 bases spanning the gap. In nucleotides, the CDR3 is TGCGCCAGCAGCCGGGAGAGGGAAAAACTGTTTTTT. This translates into CASSREREKLFF.

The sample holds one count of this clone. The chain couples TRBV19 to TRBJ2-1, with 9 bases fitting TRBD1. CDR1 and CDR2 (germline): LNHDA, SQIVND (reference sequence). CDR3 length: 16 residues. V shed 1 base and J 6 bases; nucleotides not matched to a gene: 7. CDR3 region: CASSIARTGVGNEQFF. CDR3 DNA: TGTGCCAGTAGTATAGCGAGGACAGGGGTAGGCAATGAGCAGTTCTTC.

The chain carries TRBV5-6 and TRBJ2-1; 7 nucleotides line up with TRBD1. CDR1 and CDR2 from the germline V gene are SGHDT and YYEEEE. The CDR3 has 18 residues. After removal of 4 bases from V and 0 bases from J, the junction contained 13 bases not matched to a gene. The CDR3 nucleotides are TGTGCCAGCAGCGACCAGACAGGGCCGGGGAGCTCCTACAATGAGCAGTTCTTC. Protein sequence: CASSDQTGPGSSYNEQFF.

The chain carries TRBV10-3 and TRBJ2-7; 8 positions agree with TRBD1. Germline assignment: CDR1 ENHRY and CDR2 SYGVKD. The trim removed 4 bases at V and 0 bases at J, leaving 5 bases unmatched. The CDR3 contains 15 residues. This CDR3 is CAISVEDRASYEQYF. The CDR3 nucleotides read TGTGCCATCAGTGTAGAGGACAGGGCCTCCTACGAGCAGTACTTC.

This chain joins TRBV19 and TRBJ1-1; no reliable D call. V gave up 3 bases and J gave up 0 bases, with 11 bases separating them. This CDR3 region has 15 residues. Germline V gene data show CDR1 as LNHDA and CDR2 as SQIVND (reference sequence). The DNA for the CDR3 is TGTGCCAGTAGTATTCAGCCCCAGGTGAACACTGAAGCTTTCTTT. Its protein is CASSIQPQVNTEAFF.

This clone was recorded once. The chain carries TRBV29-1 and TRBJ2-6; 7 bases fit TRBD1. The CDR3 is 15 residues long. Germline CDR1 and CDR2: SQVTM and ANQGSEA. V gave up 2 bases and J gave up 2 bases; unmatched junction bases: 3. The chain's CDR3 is CSVEPQGAGANVLTF. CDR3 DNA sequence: TGCAGCGTTGAACCTCAGGGGGCTGGGGCCAACGTCCTGACTTTC. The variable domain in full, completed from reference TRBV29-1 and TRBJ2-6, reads SAVISQKPSRDICQRGTSLTIQCQVDSQVTMMFWYRQQPGQSLTLIATANQGSEATYESGFVIDKFPISRPNLTFSTLTVSNMSPEDSSIYLCSVEPQGAGANVLTFGAGSRLTVL.

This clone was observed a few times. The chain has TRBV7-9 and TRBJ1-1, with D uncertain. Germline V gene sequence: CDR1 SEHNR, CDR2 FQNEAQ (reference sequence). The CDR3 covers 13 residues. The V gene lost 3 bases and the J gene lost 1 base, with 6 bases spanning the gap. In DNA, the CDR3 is TGTGCCAGCAGCTTGCGAGGGAACACTGAAGCTTTCTTT. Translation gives CASSLRGNTEAFF. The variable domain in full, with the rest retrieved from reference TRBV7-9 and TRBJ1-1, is DTGVSQNPRHKITKRGQNVTFRCDPISEHNRLYWYRQTLGQGPEFLTYFQNEAQLEKSRLLSDRFSAERPKGSFSTLEIQRTEQGDSAMYLCASSLRGNTEAFFGQGTRLTVV.

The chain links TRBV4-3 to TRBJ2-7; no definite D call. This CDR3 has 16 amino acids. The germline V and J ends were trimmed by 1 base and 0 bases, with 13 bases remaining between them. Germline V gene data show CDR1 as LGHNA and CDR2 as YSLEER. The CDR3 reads CASSQVIDPHSYEQYF. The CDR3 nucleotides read TGCGCCAGCAGCCAAGTAATCGATCCACACTCCTACGAGCAGTACTTC.

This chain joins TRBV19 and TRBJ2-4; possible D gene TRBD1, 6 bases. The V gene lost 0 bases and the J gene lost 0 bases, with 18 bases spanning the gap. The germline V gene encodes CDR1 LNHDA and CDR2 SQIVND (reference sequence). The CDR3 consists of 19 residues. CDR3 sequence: CASSIEGAQGKVAKNIQYF. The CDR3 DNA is TGTGCCAGTAGTATAGAAGGCGCCCAGGGGAAGGTAGCCAAAAACATTCAGTACTTC.

The CDR3 loop is CASSLNRGLTEAFF. The CDR3 DNA follows: TGTGCCAGCAGCCTCAATAGGGGGCTCACTGAAGCTTTCTTT. The chain combines TRBV3-1 (or the pseudogene TRBV3-2) with TRBJ1-1, with 7 bases fitting TRBD1. The CDR3 extends over 14 amino acids. The junction had 6 bases not matched to a gene; V was cut back by 4 bases and J by 4 bases. Germline assignment: CDR1 LGHDT and CDR2 YNNKEL (reference sequence).

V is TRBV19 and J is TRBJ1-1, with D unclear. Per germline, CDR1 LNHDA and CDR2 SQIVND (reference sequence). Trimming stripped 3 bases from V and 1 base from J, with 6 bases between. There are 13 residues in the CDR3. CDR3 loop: CASSITTNTEAFF. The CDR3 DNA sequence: TGTGCCAGTAGTATCACTACGAACACTGAAGCTTTCTTT.

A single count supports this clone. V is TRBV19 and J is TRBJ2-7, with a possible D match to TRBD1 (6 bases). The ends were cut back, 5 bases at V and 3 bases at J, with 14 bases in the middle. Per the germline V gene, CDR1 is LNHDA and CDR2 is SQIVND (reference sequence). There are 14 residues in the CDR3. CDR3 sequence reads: CASSPPGQHYEQYF. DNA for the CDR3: TGTGCCAGTAGTCCGCCAGGACAGCACTACGAGCAGTACTTC.

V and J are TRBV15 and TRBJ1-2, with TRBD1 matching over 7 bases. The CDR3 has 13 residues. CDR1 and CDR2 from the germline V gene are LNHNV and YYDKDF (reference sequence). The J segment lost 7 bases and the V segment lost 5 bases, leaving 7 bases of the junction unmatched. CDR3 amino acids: CATSHTGDGGYTF. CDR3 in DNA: TGTGCCACCAGCCATACAGGGGATGGTGGCTACACCTTC.

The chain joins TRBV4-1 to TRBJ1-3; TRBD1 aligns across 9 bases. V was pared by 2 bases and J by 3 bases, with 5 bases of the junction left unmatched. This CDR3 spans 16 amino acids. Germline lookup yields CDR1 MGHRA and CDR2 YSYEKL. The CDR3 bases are TGCGCCAGCAGCCAATACGGGACAGGGTTTGGAAACACCATATATTTT. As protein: CASSQYGTGFGNTIYF.

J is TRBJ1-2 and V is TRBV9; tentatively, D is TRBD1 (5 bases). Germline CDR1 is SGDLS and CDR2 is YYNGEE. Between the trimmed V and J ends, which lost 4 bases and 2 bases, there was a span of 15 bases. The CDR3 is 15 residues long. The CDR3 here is CASSPRGEGNYGYTF. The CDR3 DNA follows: TGTGCCAGCAGCCCCCGGGGGGAGGGCAACTATGGCTACACCTTC. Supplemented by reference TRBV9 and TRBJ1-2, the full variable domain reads DSGVTQTPKHLITATGQRVTLRCSPRSGDLSVYWYQQSLDQGLQFLIQYYNGEERAKGNILERFSAQQFPDLHSELNLSSLELGDSALYFCASSPRGEGNYGYTFGSGTRLTVV.

The CDR3 region is CASTARTDSNQPQHF. The CDR3, as DNA: TGTGCCTCGACGGCCAGGACAGATAGCAATCAGCCCCAGCATTTT. V and J are TRBV19 and TRBJ1-5; weak D call: TRBD1 (6 bases). V shed 11 bases and J shed 0 bases, with 17 bases lying between them. CDR3 length equals 15 residues. The V gene's germline CDR1 is LNHDA and CDR2 SQIVND (reference sequence).